This TCR beta chain stems from a study of blood T cell repertoires in COVID-19. Whole-study context: Samples of COVID-19 (acute and convalescent) were obtained from the United States, Italy and Spain. From T cells, B-cell-depleted T cells, or PBMCs came the material, which was cDNA or gDNA.

The germline CDR1 and CDR2 sequences are KGHSH and LQKENI. The CDR3 sequence is 13 residues long. Trimming shortened V by 4 bases and J by 5 bases, and 8 bases separated the two germline ends. In the authors' methods: Reference gene primer amplification in the assay estimated nucleated cell counts. Sequenced by immunoSEQ multiplex PCR; TCRdb stores in-frame clones only, minus some. V and J calls and clone size are given by that table; D and trimming were obtained from the DNA. This table holds 200,000 to 250,000 clones, approximately 86% found once. The chain has TRBV18 and TRBJ2-2; D not certain. Source material: peripheral blood. The sequence came from a woman older than 75 with acute or convalescent COVID-19. CDR3: CASSHLATGELFF. Written as DNA, the CDR3 is TGTGCCAGCTCACATTTGGCAACCGGGGAGCTGTTTTTT.